This T cell receptor (beta chain) was observed in a study of control samples from healthy donors and cancer patients (dated by TCRdb to the early 2020s). As for this clone: The antigen it recognizes is unknown. Per-nucleotide qualities are absent, and no much larger clonotype sits a single base away.

Receptor libraries were prepared by the immunoSEQ multiplex PCR assay. TCRdb obtained this table from immuneACCESS and retained in-frame rearrangements with V and J assigned. These tables miss some clones; where compared with another copy, unresolved V genes account for less than half of the shortfall, and the remainder is unexplained. The sample has some 66,000 clones on record, approximately 85% of them singletons. The leading ten clones occupy 4.5% to 7% of the sample. After removal of 8 bases from V and 1 base from J, the junction retains 6 bases not matched to a gene. The CDR3 sequence holds 14 residues, the cysteine and phenylalanine included. The only DNA kept is the CDR3, 42 bases in frame from the first base. Via the germline V gene, CDR1 is MNHEY and CDR2 SVGAGI.

Recombination linked TRBV6-5 to TRBJ2-3, with TRBD1 identical over 7 junction bases. This sequence originates from a man aged 35-49 years in good health. Sequenced input: blood. The nucleotide sequence reads TGTGCCAGCTTCAGGACAGGCCGCACAGATACGCAGTATTTT. The resulting protein is CASFRTGRTDTQYF.